This TCR beta chain came from a study of T-cell memory formation after mild COVID-19. Notes on the study in general: Contracting CD8+ clones were enriched in EMRA, CD4+ mainly in CM and EM. Contracting clones from day 15 to 85 had balanced CD4/CD8; later expanders favoured CD4+. Clones from the second wave (peaking day 37) had unconfirmed SARS-CoV-2 specificity.

5'RACE primed at constant segments yielded TCR alpha and TCR beta cDNA libraries bearing sample barcodes and UMIs. MiXCR was run by TCRdb on the 5' RACE reads, yielding one entry per CDR3 protein. The table shows 250,000 to 350,000 distinct CDR3 sequences, with less than 20% occurring only once. In this sample, this clonotype turned up a few times. Antigen specificity is unknown. CDR1 is SQVTM, CDR2 ANQGSEA, per germline. Trimming left V 7 bases short and J 6 bases short, with 9 bases between. The CDR3 runs to 11 residues. This rearrangement joins TRBV29-1 to TRBJ1-4; D may be TRBD1 (5 bases). The clonotype comes from a man between 18 and 35 years old who had mild COVID-19 (a few samples of this study predate the infection). Cell type and time point are not known. The sequencing input was PBMCs or a T cell subset sorted from them (not recorded which). CDR3 DNA sequence: TGCAGCGCAGGGAGAGATGAAAAACTGTTTTTT. This sequence encodes CSAGRDEKLFF.